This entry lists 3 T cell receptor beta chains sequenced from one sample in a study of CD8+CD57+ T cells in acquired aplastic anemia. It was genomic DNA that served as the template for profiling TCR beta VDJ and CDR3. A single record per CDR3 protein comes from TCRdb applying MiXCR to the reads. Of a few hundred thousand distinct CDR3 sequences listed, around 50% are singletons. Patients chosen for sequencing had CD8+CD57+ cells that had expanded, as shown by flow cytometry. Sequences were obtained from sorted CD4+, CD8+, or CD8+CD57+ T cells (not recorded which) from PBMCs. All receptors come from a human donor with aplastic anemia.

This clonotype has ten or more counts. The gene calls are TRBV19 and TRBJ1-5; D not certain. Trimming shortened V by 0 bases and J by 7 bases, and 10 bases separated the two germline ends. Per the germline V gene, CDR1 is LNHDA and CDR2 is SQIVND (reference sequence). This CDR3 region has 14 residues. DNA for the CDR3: TGTGCCAGTAGTATAGATCCGGGCCCACAGCCCCAGCATTTT. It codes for CASSIDPGPQPQHF.

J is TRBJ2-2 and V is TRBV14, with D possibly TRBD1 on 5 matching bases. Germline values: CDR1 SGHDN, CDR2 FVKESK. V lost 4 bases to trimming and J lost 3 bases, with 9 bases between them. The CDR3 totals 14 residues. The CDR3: CASSLMTDTGELFF. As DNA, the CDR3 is TGTGCCAGCAGCCTTATGACAGACACCGGGGAGCTGTTTTTT.

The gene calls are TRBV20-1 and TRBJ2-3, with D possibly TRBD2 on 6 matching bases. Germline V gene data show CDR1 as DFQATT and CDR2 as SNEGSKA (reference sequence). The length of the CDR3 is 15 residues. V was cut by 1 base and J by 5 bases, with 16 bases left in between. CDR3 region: CSARAYAGSGDTQYF. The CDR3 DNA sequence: TGCAGTGCTAGAGCCTACGCGGGATCAGGAGATACGCAGTATTTT.